This TCR beta chain is drawn from a study of monozygotic twins with inflammatory bowel disease. Worth noting for this clonotype: The antigen is unknown.

Germline loops: CDR1 KGHSH, CDR2 LQKENI. The CDR3 length is 14 residues. TCRdb re-called the 5' RACE reads; one entry per CDR3 protein, DNA not given. Reported are approximately 420,000 distinct CDR3 sequences; the ten largest clones contain 2.4%. Study-wide findings and caveats: Differences in immunosuppressive treatment may have been a source of added variability in patient repertoires.

The chain links TRBV18 to TRBJ1-1. This receptor was identified in a human donor with ulcerative colitis or Crohn's disease, or a healthy co-twin of an affected twin (not recorded which). Specimen: blood. The chain's CDR3 is CASSPRNINTEAFF.